A single sample gave rise to the 16 T cell receptor beta chains below, sequenced in a study of cytomegalovirus exposure and HLA in healthy donors. 60 Vbeta and 13 Jbeta primers were used in PCR. Some clones are missing from TCRdb's copy, which holds only in-frame ones; the method was immunoSEQ multiplex PCR. The table counts around 190,000 clones; less than 1% lies in the top ten. The sample was PBMCs. These receptors all come from a woman in her thirties in good health and CMV-seropositive.

The V call is TRBV9, the J call TRBJ1-1, with 8 nucleotides matching TRBD1. After removal of 0 bases from V and 3 bases from J, the junction contained 7 bases not matched to a gene. There are 16 residues in the CDR3. Germline V gene data show CDR1 as SGDLS and CDR2 as YYNGEE. CDR3 nucleotides: TGTGCCAGCAGCGTAGTGGACAGGGCGAGTTACACTGAAGCTTTCTTT. Protein sequence: CASSVVDRASYTEAFF. Drawing the rest from reference TRBV9 and TRBJ1-1, the complete variable domain is DSGVTQTPKHLITATGQRVTLRCSPRSGDLSVYWYQQSLDQGLQFLIQYYNGEERAKGNILERFSAQQFPDLHSELNLSSLELGDSALYFCASSVVDRASYTEAFFGQGTRLTVV.

V usage is TRBV4-3 and J usage is TRBJ1-1; 7 positions agree with TRBD1. From germline, CDR1 is LGHNA and CDR2 YSLEER. This CDR3 is built from 13 residues. V trimming: 5 bases; J trimming: 6 bases; junction bases outside the gene matches: 6. As DNA, the CDR3 is TGCGCCAGCAGCTACCCGGGACAGCCTGAAGCTTTCTTT. Its translation is CASSYPGQPEAFF.

Remarks on this clone: Germline and junction disagree at one end, which may indicate a read error. The J gene is TRBJ1-2, the V gene TRBV7-9; 8 bases match TRBD1. The length of the CDR3 is 11 residues. Germline lookup yields CDR1 SEHNR and CDR2 FQNEAQ (reference sequence). In DNA form, the CDR3 reads TGTGCCAGCAGCGTCAGGGGGCTAGGCTCCTTC. Translated, it gives CASSVRGLGSF. Full variable domain (missing parts from reference TRBV7-9 and TRBJ1-2): DTGVSQNPRHKITKRGQNVTFRCDPISEHNRLYWYRQTLGQGPEFLTYFQNEAQLEKSRLLSDRFSAERPKGSFSTLEIQRTEQGDSAMYLCASSVRGLGSFGSGTRLTVV.

Note on this clone: At the DNA level, this CDR3 is encoded by other sequences in the same sample as well. The rearrangement uses TRBV5-1 and TRBJ2-3; D gene uncertain. The germline V and J ends were trimmed by 0 bases and 1 base, with 3 bases remaining between them. Germline V gene lookup returns CDR1 SGHRS and CDR2 YFSETQ. This CDR3 comprises 13 residues. CDR3 DNA sequence: TGCGCCAGCAGCTTGGCGGGCACAGATACGCAGTATTTT. It is translated as CASSLAGTDTQYF.

The chain combines TRBV18 with TRBJ1-4; TRBD1 agrees at 9 bases. The germline CDR1 and CDR2 sequences are KGHSH and LQKENI. The CDR3 has 13 amino acids. The V segment lost 3 bases and the J segment 7 bases; nucleotides outside the gene matches: 0. The CDR3 nucleotides are TGTGCCAGCTCACCGGACAGGGGTGAAAAACTGTTTTTT. Translation: CASSPDRGEKLFF.

The chain links TRBV6-4 to TRBJ2-1, with 9 bases lining up with TRBD1. The CDR3 is 13 amino acids. V shed 9 bases and J 8 bases; nucleotides not matched to a gene: 8. The germline V gene has CDR1 MRHNA and CDR2 SNTAGT. The CDR3 bases are TGTGCCAGTTCGGACAGGGGCGGCGATGAGCAGTTCTTC. The encoded protein is CASSDRGGDEQFF.

This chain connects TRBV18 to TRBJ1-2; the D gene is possibly TRBD1 (5 bases). V lost 2 bases to trimming and J lost 1 base, with 11 bases between them. The CDR3 covers 15 residues. CDR1 and CDR2 (germline): KGHSH, LQKENI. This chain's CDR3 is CASSPGQGNNYGYTF. DNA of the CDR3: TGTGCCAGCTCACCAGGGCAGGGTAATAACTATGGCTACACCTTC.

This sequence joins TRBV18 and TRBJ2-7; D call uncertain. Germline CDR1 reads KGHSH; CDR2 reads LQKENI. The CDR3 totals 15 residues. V was trimmed by 0 bases and J by 4 bases, leaving 13 bases between them. CDR3 protein: CASSPPNFEHYEQYF. In DNA form, the CDR3 reads TGTGCCAGCTCACCACCGAATTTCGAGCATTACGAGCAGTACTTC.

This sequence joins TRBV7-2 and TRBJ2-1, with 10 bases aligning to TRBD2. CDR3 size: 15 residues. Germline V gene data show CDR1 as SGHTA and CDR2 as FQGNSA. The junction had 6 bases not matched to a gene; V was cut back by 0 bases and J by 10 bases. Written as DNA, the CDR3 is TGTGCCAGCAGCTTAGCAGGGACTAGCGTGATGGAGCAGTTCTTC. It codes for CASSLAGTSVMEQFF.

The rearrangement links TRBV9 to TRBJ2-2; D is uncertain. Looked up from germline, CDR1 is SGDLS and CDR2 is YYNGEE. This CDR3 has 16 amino acids. V lost 0 bases and J 1 base, leaving 10 bases between the germline ends. CDR3: CASSVVGQMNTGELFF. For the CDR3, the DNA is TGTGCCAGCAGCGTAGTTGGGCAGATGAACACCGGGGAGCTGTTTTTT.

The J gene is TRBJ1-5, the V gene TRBV4-1, with a weak D call TRBD2 (6 bases). The J call may be mistaken, given a closer DNA end match to TRBJ2-3. The CDR3 spans 15 residues. Germline loops: CDR1 MGHRA, CDR2 YSYEKL. The DNA for the CDR3 is TGCGCCAGCAGCCAAGAGGTGCGGGGCAATCAGCCCCAGTATTTT. Translating it yields CASSQEVRGNQPQYF.

The chain joins TRBV7-8 to TRBJ1-5; D unclear. Germline CDR1 and CDR2: SGHVS and FQNEAQ. Trimming removed 1 base at V and 1 base at J, with 11 bases between. CDR3 length: 16 residues. Here the CDR3 reads CASSLEPGWSNQPQHF. The CDR3 nucleotides read TGTGCCAGCAGCTTAGAGCCAGGTTGGAGCAATCAGCCCCAGCATTTT.

The chain carries TRBV4-3 and TRBJ1-1, with D unresolved. Germline V gene sequence: CDR1 LGHNA, CDR2 YSLEER. CDR3 length: 14 amino acids. Trimming stripped 0 bases from V and 4 bases from J, with 9 bases between. The CDR3: CASSQDLGPTEAFF. The CDR3, as DNA: TGCGCCAGCAGCCAAGATCTCGGTCCCACTGAAGCTTTCTTT.

The rearrangement joins TRBV5-1 to TRBJ2-7; 7 positions match TRBD1. This CDR3 has 13 amino acids. Trimming at V came to 7 bases and at J to 2 bases, leaving 6 bases not matched to a gene. CDR1 is SGHRS, CDR2 YFSETQ, per germline. CDR3 DNA: TGCGCCAGCGGGACAGATCTACCCTACGAGCAGTACTTC. Amino acid sequence: CASGTDLPYEQYF.

The chain employs TRBV19 and TRBJ2-7, with 8 bases that match TRBD2. CDR1 and CDR2 from the germline V gene are LNHDA and SQIVND (reference sequence). This CDR3 is 15 amino acids long. Unmatched junction bases numbered 6, after V lost 2 bases and J lost 3 bases. CDR3 amino acids: CASSILGGGYYEQYF. The DNA of the CDR3 is TGTGCCAGTAGTATATTGGGCGGGGGGTACTACGAGCAGTACTTC.

The chain links TRBV5-4 to TRBJ2-2; 11 nucleotides line up with TRBD2. The V and J ends lost 3 bases and 4 bases, in that order; junction bases with no gene match: 5. From germline, CDR1 is SGHNT and CDR2 YYREEE (reference sequence). The CDR3 totals 16 residues. CDR3 sequence reads: CASSSNSGGATGELFF. For the CDR3, the DNA is TGTGCCAGCAGCTCGAATAGCGGGGGGGCCACCGGGGAGCTGTTTTTT.